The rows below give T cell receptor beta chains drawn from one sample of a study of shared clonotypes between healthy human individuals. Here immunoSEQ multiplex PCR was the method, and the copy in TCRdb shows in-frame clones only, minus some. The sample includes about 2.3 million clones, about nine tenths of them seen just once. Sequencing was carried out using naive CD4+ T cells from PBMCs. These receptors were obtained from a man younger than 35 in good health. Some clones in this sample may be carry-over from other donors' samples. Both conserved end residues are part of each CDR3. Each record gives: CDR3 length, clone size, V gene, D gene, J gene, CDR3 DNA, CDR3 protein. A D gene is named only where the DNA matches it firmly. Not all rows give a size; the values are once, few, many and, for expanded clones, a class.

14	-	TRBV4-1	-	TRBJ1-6	TGCGCCAGCAGCCAAGATGGGCGCAATTCACCCCTCCACTTT	CASSQDGRNSPLHF
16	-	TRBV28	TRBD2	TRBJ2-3	TGTGCCAGCAGACAGCGGACTAGCGGGAGGGCAGATACGCAGTATTTT	CASRQRTSGRADTQYF
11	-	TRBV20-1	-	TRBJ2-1	TGCAGTGCTAGTGCCGGGGATGAGCAGTTCTTC	CSASAGDEQFF
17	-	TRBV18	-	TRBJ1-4	TGTGCCAGCTCACCGATGGGGGTCGGGACAACTAATGAAAAACTGTTTTTT	CASSPMGVGTTNEKLFF
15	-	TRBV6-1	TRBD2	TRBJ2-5	TGTGCCAGCGAAAGACTAGCGGGATCGCAAGAGACCCAGTACTTC	CASERLAGSQETQYF
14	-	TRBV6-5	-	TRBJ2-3	TGTGCCACCGCACCCGGGCATAGCACAGATACGCAGTATTTT	CATAPGHSTDTQYF
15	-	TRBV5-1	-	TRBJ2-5	TGCGCCAGCACCGAGGGGGGTAGCTTGCAAGAGACCCAGTACTTC	CASTEGGSLQETQYF
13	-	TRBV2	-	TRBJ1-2	TGTGCCAGCCAAGCGGTGCAGGGCTCTGGCTACACCTTC	CASQAVQGSGYTF
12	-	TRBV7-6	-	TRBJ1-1	TGTGCCAGCAGCGGGGGGGGCACTGAAGCTTTCTTT	CASSGGGTEAFF
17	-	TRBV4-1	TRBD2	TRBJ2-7	TGCGCCAGCAGCCAAGTCTGGCTAGCGGGTTTCTCCTACGAGCAGTACTTC	CASSQVWLAGFSYEQYF
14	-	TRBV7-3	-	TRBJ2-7	TGTGCCAGCAGACCCGGTGGAGAGTCCTACGAGCAGTACTTC	CASRPGGESYEQYF
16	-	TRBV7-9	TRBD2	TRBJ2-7	TGTGCCAGCAGCTCTACTAGCGGGAGCCCTTACTACGAGCAGTACTTC	CASSSTSGSPYYEQYF
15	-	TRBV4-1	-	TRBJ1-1	TGCGCCAGCAGCCGTCAAGGAACAGGCCCTGGTGGAGCTTTCTTT	CASSRQGTGPGGAFF
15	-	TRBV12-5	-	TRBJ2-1	TGTGCTAGTGCCCCAACGGAGAGCTCCTACAATGAGCAGTTCTTC	CASAPTESSYNEQFF
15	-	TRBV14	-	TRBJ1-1	TGTGCCAGCAGACGATTCGGGGAAATGAACACTGAAGCTTTCTTT	CASRRFGEMNTEAFF
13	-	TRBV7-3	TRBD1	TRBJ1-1	TGTGCCAGCAGCCCAGGGGGCGAAACTGAAGCTTTCTTT	CASSPGGETEAFF
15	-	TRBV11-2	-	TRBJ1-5	TGTGCCAGCAGCTTAGAACAGGGCCGCAATCAGCCCCAGCATTTT	CASSLEQGRNQPQHF
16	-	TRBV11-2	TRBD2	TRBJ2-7	TGTGCCAGCAGCCTACTAGCGGGAGGTTCGTTGAACGAGCAGTACTTC	CASSLLAGGSLNEQYF
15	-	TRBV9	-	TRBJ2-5	TGTGCCAGCAGCGTAGTTGGCGGCTCGGGAGAGACCCAGTACTTC	CASSVVGGSGETQYF
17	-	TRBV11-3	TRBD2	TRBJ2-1	TGTGCCAGCAGCTTAGCGGGGACTAGCGGGACCAACAATGAGCAGTTCTTC	CASSLAGTSGTNNEQFF
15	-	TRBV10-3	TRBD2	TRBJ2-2	TGTGCCATCAGTCAGCGGGAGGCGTACACCGGGGAGCTGTTTTTT	CAISQREAYTGELFF
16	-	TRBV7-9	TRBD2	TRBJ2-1	TGTGCCAGCAGCCCCTGGGTTAGCGGGAGTGGTAGTGAGCAGTTCTTC	CASSPWVSGSGSEQFF
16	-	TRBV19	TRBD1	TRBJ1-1	TGTGCCAGTAGCCCAGGACAGGCACACATGAACACTGAAGCTTTCTTT	CASSPGQAHMNTEAFF
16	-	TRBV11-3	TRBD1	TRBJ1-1	TGTGCCAGCAGCTTCGGACAGGGGGCGGCCCCCACTGAAGCTTTCTTT	CASSFGQGAAPTEAFF
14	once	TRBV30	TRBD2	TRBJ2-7	TGTGCCTGGAGTGTTTTAGCGGGAGTGGACGAGCAGTACTTC	CAWSVLAGVDEQYF
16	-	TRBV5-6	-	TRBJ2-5	TGTGCCAGCAGCTTGGAAAGGGGAGAAATCCAAGAGACCCAGTACTTC	CASSLERGEIQETQYF
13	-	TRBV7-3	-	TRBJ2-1	TGTGCCAGCAGCTCCGCTGGGGGGAATGAGCAGTTCTTC	CASSSAGGNEQFF
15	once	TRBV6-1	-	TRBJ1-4	TGTGCCAGCAGTTCCCCGGGACGGGGTAATGAAAAACTGTTTTTT	CASSSPGRGNEKLFF
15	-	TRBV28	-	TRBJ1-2	TGTGCCAGCAGTTTATCAGCCGGGATGAACTATGGCTACACCTTC	CASSLSAGMNYGYTF
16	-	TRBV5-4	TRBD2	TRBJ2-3	TGTGCCAGCAGATGGACTAGCGGATCTAAGCCAGATACGCAGTATTTT	CASRWTSGSKPDTQYF
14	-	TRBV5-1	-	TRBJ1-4	TGCGCCAGCAGCGAGGGACCATCTAATGAAAAACTGTTTTTT	CASSEGPSNEKLFF
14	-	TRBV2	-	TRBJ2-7	TGTGCCAGCAGTGAAGGCAGGGCTATGGACGAGCAGTACTTC	CASSEGRAMDEQYF
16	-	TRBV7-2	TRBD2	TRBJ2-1	TGTGCCAGCAGCCCCCGACTAGCGAGCTCCTACAATGAGCAGTTCTTC	CASSPRLASSYNEQFF
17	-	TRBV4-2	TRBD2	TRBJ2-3	TGTGCCAGCAGCCAACGCGTGCTAGCGGGAGACGTAGATACGCAGTATTTT	CASSQRVLAGDVDTQYF
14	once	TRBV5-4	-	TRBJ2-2	TGTGCCAGCAGCTTGGGGGGGAGGCCGGCGGAGCTGTTTTTT	CASSLGGRPAELFF
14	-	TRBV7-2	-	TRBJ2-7	TGTGCCAGCAGCCCCCGCAGGAGCTCCTACGAGCAGTACTTC	CASSPRRSSYEQYF
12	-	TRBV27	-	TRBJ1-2	TGTGCCAGCAGTCCAGGCTACTATGGCTACACCTTC	CASSPGYYGYTF
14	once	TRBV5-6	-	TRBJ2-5	TGTGCCAGCAGCTTGAGGTCTCCCGCGGAGACCCAGTACTTC	CASSLRSPAETQYF
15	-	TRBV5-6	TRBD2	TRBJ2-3	TGTGCCAGCAGCTCGGGGCGGGGGGCGTCAGATACGCAGTATTTT	CASSSGRGASDTQYF
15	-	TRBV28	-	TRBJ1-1	TGTGCCAGCAGTTCTCCCTCGGCTGGGAAGGCTGAAGCTTTCTTT	CASSSPSAGKAEAFF